The next 26 T cell receptor beta chains were all read from a single sample in a study of T-cell memory formation after mild COVID-19 (dated by TCRdb to the early 2020s). The method was 5' RACE. The sequencer was an Illumina NovaSeq 6000. TCRdb trimmed public reads at Q25 via fastp, called clones via MiXCR and kept in-frame beta chains. Duplicate CDR3 protein sequences are folded into a single record with the most common DNA and genes. This sample lists tens of thousands of distinct CDR3 sequences; approximately 15% were detected once. The ten top clones hold approximately 39% of the sample. Source material: PBMCs or a T cell subset sorted from them (not recorded which). The receptors derive from a young man who had mild COVID-19 (a few samples of this study predate the infection). The sample titles of this study are shuffled in the database, so cell type and time point are left out; the donor was told from shared clones.

The J gene is TRBJ2-7, the V gene TRBV6-2 or TRBV6-3; D is ambiguous. Germline CDR1 is MNHEY and CDR2 is SVGEGT. The CDR3 extends over 14 amino acids. Trimming took 0 bases from V and 5 from J, leaving 11 bases between them. CDR3 protein: CASSYSWIRHEQYF. The DNA of the CDR3 is TGTGCCAGCAGTTACTCCTGGATACGGCACGAGCAGTACTTC.

This clonotype occurred a few times. The chain has TRBV4-1 and TRBJ1-4; D is unclear. The CDR3 contains 13 residues. Germline V gene data show CDR1 as MGHRA and CDR2 as YSYEKL. V was trimmed by 8 bases and J by 0 bases, leaving 7 bases between them. The CDR3 spells CASCAATNEKLFF. DNA of the CDR3: TGCGCCAGCTGTGCAGCAACTAATGAAAAACTGTTTTTT.

This clonotype has only a few counts. The chain links TRBV7-6 to TRBJ2-6; D perhaps matches TRBD2 (5 bases). V was shortened by 1 base and J by 0 bases, with 13 bases between the two germline ends. Germline loops: CDR1 SGHVS, CDR2 FNYEAQ. The CDR3 has 18 amino acids. CDR3 in DNA: TGTGCCAGCAGCTTAGAAATAGCGAGGAACTCTGGGGCCAACGTCCTGACTTTC. This codes for CASSLEIARNSGANVLTF.

This sequence joins TRBV20-1 and TRBJ1-2; D possibly corresponds to TRBD1 (5 bases). CDR3 length: 14 residues. Germline-derived CDR1 and CDR2 are DFQATT and SNEGSKA (reference sequence). Trimming took 3 bases from V and 4 from J, leaving 15 bases between them. In DNA form, the CDR3 reads TGCAGTGCTAGGGCCTGGGGGGAATTCTATGGCTACACCTTC. Translation gives CSARAWGEFYGYTF.

This clonotype occurred a few times. V gene TRBV7-2 combines with J gene TRBJ2-3; D remains unclear. Germline V gene data show CDR1 as SGHTA and CDR2 as FQGNSA. V lost 3 bases and J 3 bases, leaving 7 bases between the germline ends. The CDR3 loop spans 13 amino acids. The CDR3 protein is CASSFHRTDTQYF. DNA of the CDR3: TGTGCCAGCAGCTTTCACCGAACAGATACGCAGTATTTT.

The rearrangement uses TRBV7-2 and TRBJ1-6; D unclear. The CDR3 runs to 11 residues. Germline V lookup: CDR1 SGHTA, CDR2 FQGNSA. Trimming left V 1 base short and J 17 bases short, with 9 bases between. CDR3: CASSLDGSFHF. The CDR3 DNA follows: TGTGCCAGCAGCTTAGACGGCTCTTTCCACTTT.

The genes are TRBV4-1 and TRBJ2-4; no clear D gene. The CDR3 sequence is 21 residues long. With 1 base removed from V and 0 bases from J, the gap between germline ends came to 25 bases. Germline V CDR1 and CDR2: MGHRA, YSYEKL. In nucleotides, the CDR3 is TGCGCCAGCAGCCAAGGGTTTCTTGCGTCCAGGCCAAAGGTAGCCAAAAACATTCAGTACTTC. This sequence encodes CASSQGFLASRPKVAKNIQYF.

The V and J genes are TRBV19 and TRBJ2-2, with no clear D. Trimming left V 3 bases short and J 0 bases short, with 5 bases between. There are 14 residues in the CDR3. The germline CDR1 and CDR2 sequences are LNHDA and SQIVND (reference sequence). CDR3 region: CASSMITNTGELFF. CDR3 bases: TGTGCCAGTAGTATGATCACGAACACCGGGGAGCTGTTTTTT.

The genes are TRBV10-2 and TRBJ1-2, with D perhaps matching TRBD1 (5 bases). The CDR3 is made up of 15 amino acids. Germline CDR1 WSHSY, CDR2 SAAADI. Trimming cost V 3 bases and J 1 base, with 12 bases left between them. CDR3 bases: TGCGCCAGCAGTGAAAACGCAGGGTATAACTATGGCTACACCTTC. Amino acids: CASSENAGYNYGYTF.

This clonotype was detected ten times or more. The J gene is TRBJ2-7, the V gene TRBV5-1; D is unclear. The V and J ends lost 0 bases and 3 bases respectively, with 10 bases between them. This CDR3 region has 14 residues. Germline CDR1 SGHRS, CDR2 YFSETQ. CDR3 sequence (DNA): TGCGCCAGCAGCTTGGGAGGCGGACGCTACGAGCAGTACTTC. This codes for CASSLGGGRYEQYF.

This clonotype has a single count. The rearrangement joins TRBV20-1 to TRBJ1-1; the D gene is possibly TRBD1 (5 bases). CDR3 length equals 15 residues. V gave up 5 bases and J gave up 1 base, with 17 bases separating them. Germline V CDR1 and CDR2: DFQATT, SNEGSKA (reference sequence). CDR3 region: CSAEEMGVGNTEAFF. CDR3 DNA sequence: TGCAGTGCTGAAGAGATGGGGGTCGGGAACACTGAAGCTTTCTTT.

This clonotype was detected ten times or more. The rearrangement joins TRBV29-1 to TRBJ2-5; 7 nucleotides line up with TRBD1. CDR3 length: 12 residues. Germline V gives CDR1 SQVTM, CDR2 ANQGSEA. Trimming cost V 7 bases and J 5 bases; bases outside gene matches: 7. The CDR3 loop is CSAITGEETQYF. As DNA, the CDR3 is TGCAGCGCCATCACAGGGGAGGAGACCCAGTACTTC.

This clonotype was observed a few times. The chain employs TRBV24-1 and TRBJ1-2, with D unclear. V lost 9 bases, J lost 8 bases, and 15 bases lay in between. Germline V gene sequence: CDR1 KGHDR, CDR2 SFDVKD. This CDR3 region has 12 residues. CDR3 nucleotides: TGTGCCACCTGGACGGCTAGGGAAGGCTACACCTTC. This translates into CATWTAREGYTF.

This clonotype was seen at least ten times. The chain has TRBV5-5 and TRBJ2-3, with a possible D match to TRBD2 (5 bases). The V and J ends lost 3 bases and 0 bases respectively, with 17 bases between them. The length of the CDR3 is 17 residues. Looked up from germline, CDR1 is SGHKS and CDR2 is YYEKEE (reference sequence). CDR3 sequence: CASSYRGRGPSTDTQYF. CDR3 DNA: TGTGCCAGCAGCTACCGAGGGAGAGGGCCTAGCACAGATACGCAGTATTTT.

This clonotype was seen a handful of times. This sequence joins TRBV19 and TRBJ2-7; the D is unclear. Trimming pared 5 bases from V and 5 bases from J, leaving 10 bases between. CDR1 LNHDA and CDR2 SQIVND come from the germline V gene (reference sequence). The CDR3 runs 12 residues. The CDR3 nucleotides read TGTGCCAGTAGTCCCCGAGGCCACGAGCAGTACTTC. This sequence encodes CASSPRGHEQYF.

This clonotype was found a few times. V gene TRBV7-9 combines with J gene TRBJ2-5, with TRBD1 as a possible D gene (6 bases). V lost 2 bases, J lost 1 base, and 8 bases lay in between. In germline, CDR1 is SEHNR, CDR2 FQNEAQ (reference sequence). The CDR3 is 14 residues long. The CDR3 here is CASSLLDSQETQYF. DNA of the CDR3: TGTGCCAGCAGCTTACTGGACAGCCAAGAGACCCAGTACTTC. Using reference TRBV7-9 and TRBJ2-5 for the parts outside the CDR3, the full variable domain is DTGVSQNPRHKITKRGQNVTFRCDPISEHNRLYWYRQTLGQGPEFLTYFQNEAQLEKSRLLSDRFSAERPKGSFSTLEIQRTEQGDSAMYLCASSLLDSQETQYFGPGTRLLVL.

This clonotype was seen only once. This rearrangement joins TRBV11-3 to TRBJ2-1; 9 bases align to TRBD2. Germline CDR1 reads SGHNT; CDR2 reads YENEEA. This CDR3 has 17 amino acids. V lost 5 bases, J lost 8 bases, and 16 bases stayed unmatched. The CDR3 DNA follows: TGTGCCAGCAGCCCTCGGGGGGCGGGGGGGCTCTGGGATGAGCAGTTCTTC. The encoded protein is CASSPRGAGGLWDEQFF.

This clonotype was detected only a few times. The chain has TRBV5-1 and TRBJ1-1; perhaps TRBD1 as D (6 bases). The V end lost 4 bases, the J end lost 1 base, and 8 bases lay between the germline ends. This CDR3 region has 13 residues. The germline V gene has CDR1 SGHRS and CDR2 YFSETQ. CDR3 sequence (DNA): TGCGCCAGCAGCCAGGGACAGAACACTGAAGCTTTCTTT. Translation gives CASSQGQNTEAFF.

This clonotype appeared a few times. The chain recombines TRBV15 with TRBJ2-1, with a possible D match to TRBD2 (7 bases). The CDR3 contains 16 residues. Germline V gene data show CDR1 as LNHNV and CDR2 as YYDKDF (reference sequence). Trimming pared 3 bases from V and 8 bases from J, leaving 20 bases between. In DNA form, the CDR3 reads TGTGCCACCAGCAGCTTTACCGGGACGGGGGGCGATGAGCAGTTCTTC. It codes for CATSSFTGTGGDEQFF.

This clonotype has a count of ten or more. The V call is TRBV11-2, the J call TRBJ2-7; no firm D call. The CDR3 spans 14 residues. Trimming took off 0 bases at V and 3 bases at J, with 9 bases between the two ends. Germline V gives CDR1 SGHAT, CDR2 FQNNGV. In DNA, the CDR3 is TGTGCCAGCAGCTTAGAGGCAGGATTCTACGAGCAGTACGTC. Amino acid sequence: CASSLEAGFYEQYV.

V is TRBV6-2 or TRBV6-3 and J is TRBJ2-7; TRBD2 might be the D (5 bases). V was clipped by 7 bases and J by 8 bases, with 21 bases between them. The CDR3 is 14 residues long. Germline V gene data show CDR1 as MNHEY and CDR2 as SVGEGT. CDR3 in amino acids: CASITGSGSVKQYV. CDR3 in DNA: TGTGCCAGCATCACCGGCTCGGGTAGCGTGAAGCAGTACGTC.

V gene TRBV15 combines with J gene TRBJ2-3; D gene ambiguous. Germline CDR1 is LNHNV and CDR2 is YYDKDF (reference sequence). The CDR3 extends over 15 amino acids. The V end lost 1 base, the J end lost 1 base, and 9 bases lay between the germline ends. The CDR3 sequence is CATSRAGVGTDTQYF. Here the CDR3 DNA reads TGTGCCACCAGCAGAGCCGGAGTCGGCACAGATACGCAGTATTTT. Full variable domain (missing parts from reference TRBV15 and TRBJ2-3): DAMVIQNPRYQVTQFGKPVTLSCSQTLNHNVMYWYQQKSSQAPKLLFHYYDKDFNNEADTPDNFQSRRPNTSFCFLDIRSPGLGDTAMYLCATSRAGVGTDTQYFGPGTRLTVL.

This clonotype was counted a few times. The chain links TRBV4-1 to TRBJ2-2; the D is unclear. V gave up 11 bases and J gave up 7 bases, with 17 bases separating them. The germline gives CDR1 MGHRA, CDR2 YSYEKL. The CDR3 runs 13 residues. The CDR3 DNA is TGCGCCTCCTCAATGTTGGGTCTCGGGGAGCTGTTTTTT. Encoded protein: CASSMLGLGELFF.

This clonotype appeared a few times. The chain is built from TRBV4-1 and TRBJ1-2; D is unclear. Per germline, CDR1 MGHRA and CDR2 YSYEKL. Deletions cut 1 base from V and 0 bases from J, with 9 bases between. The CDR3 runs to 15 residues. CDR3 coding DNA: TGCGCCAGCAGCCAAGGGTTGACACCTAACTATGGCTACACCTTC. This codes for CASSQGLTPNYGYTF.

This clonotype occurred many times. V usage is TRBV7-6 and J usage is TRBJ2-7; D call uncertain. Germline V gene data show CDR1 as SGHVS and CDR2 as FNYEAQ. The CDR3 extends over 12 amino acids. Between the trimmed V and J ends, which lost 6 bases and 1 base, there was a span of 7 bases. The CDR3 sequence is CASSTGSYEQYF. CDR3 nucleotide sequence: TGTGCCAGCAGTACTGGGTCCTACGAGCAGTACTTC.

The table lists this clonotype with many counts. The chain couples TRBV7-8 to TRBJ2-5; D remains ambiguous. V lost 0 bases to trimming and J lost 7 bases, with 12 bases between them. Per germline, CDR1 SGHVS and CDR2 FQNEAQ. The CDR3 has 14 amino acids. The CDR3 DNA reads TGTGCCAGCAGCTTAGCGATTATTGATCCGACCCAGTACTTC. Protein: CASSLAIIDPTQYF.